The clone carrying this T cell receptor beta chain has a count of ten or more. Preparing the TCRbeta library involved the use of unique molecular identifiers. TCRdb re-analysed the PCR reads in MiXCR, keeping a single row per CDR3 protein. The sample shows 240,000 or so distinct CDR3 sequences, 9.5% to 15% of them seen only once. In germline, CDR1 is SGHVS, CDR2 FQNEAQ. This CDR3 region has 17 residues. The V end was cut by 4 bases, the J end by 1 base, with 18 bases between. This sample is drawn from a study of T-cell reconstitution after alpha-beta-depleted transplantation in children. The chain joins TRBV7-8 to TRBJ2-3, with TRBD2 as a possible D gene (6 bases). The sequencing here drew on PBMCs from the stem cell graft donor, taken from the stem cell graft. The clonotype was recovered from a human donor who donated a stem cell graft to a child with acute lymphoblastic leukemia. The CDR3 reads CASSSTPLSGGTDTQYF. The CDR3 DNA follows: TGTGCCAGCAGCTCGACACCCCTTAGCGGAGGCACAGATACGCAGTATTTT.